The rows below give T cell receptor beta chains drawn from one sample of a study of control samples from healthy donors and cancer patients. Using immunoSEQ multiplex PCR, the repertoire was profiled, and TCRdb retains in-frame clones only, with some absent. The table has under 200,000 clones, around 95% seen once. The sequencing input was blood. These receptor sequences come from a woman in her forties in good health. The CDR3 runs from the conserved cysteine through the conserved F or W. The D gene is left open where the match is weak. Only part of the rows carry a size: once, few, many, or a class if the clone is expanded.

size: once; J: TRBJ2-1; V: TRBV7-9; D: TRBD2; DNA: TGTGCCAGCAGTGACGCCGGGACTAGGGATGAGCAGTTCTTC; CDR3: CASSDAGTRDEQFF
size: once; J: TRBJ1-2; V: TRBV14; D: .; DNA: TGTGCCAGCAGCCAGGCCGCGGGCGGGCCCTATGGCTACACCTTC; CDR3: CASSQAAGGPYGYTF
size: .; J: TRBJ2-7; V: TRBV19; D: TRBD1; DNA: TGTGCCAGTAGTATAGGGGACAGGGAAACTCCCTACGAGCAGTACTTC; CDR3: CASSIGDRETPYEQYF
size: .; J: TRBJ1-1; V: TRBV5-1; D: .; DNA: TGCGCCAGCAGCTTGAAGGGTCCGGGGACTGAAGCTTTCTTT; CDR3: CASSLKGPGTEAFF
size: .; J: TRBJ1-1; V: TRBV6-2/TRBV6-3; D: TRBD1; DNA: TGTGCCAGCAGTTACAGGACAGGGGGCTTTGACACTGAAGCTTTCTTT; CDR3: CASSYRTGGFDTEAFF
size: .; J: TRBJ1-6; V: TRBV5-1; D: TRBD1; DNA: TGCGCCAGCAGCACAGGGGACAGTAGCGCACCCCTCCACTTT; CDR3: CASSTGDSSAPLHF
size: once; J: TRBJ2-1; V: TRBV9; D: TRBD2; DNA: TGTGCCAGCAGCGTCCGGGGGGGACTAGCTTACAATGAGCAGTTCTTC; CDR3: CASSVRGGLAYNEQFF
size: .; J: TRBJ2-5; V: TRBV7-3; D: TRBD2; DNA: TGTGCCAGCAGCCTCCTAGCGGGGGGCCTCCAAGAGACCCAGTACTTC; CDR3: CASSLLAGGLQETQYF
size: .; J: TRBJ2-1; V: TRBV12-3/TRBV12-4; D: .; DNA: TGTGCCAGCAGTGCCGGGACTCGGGGGCAGTTCTTC; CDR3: CASSAGTRGQFF
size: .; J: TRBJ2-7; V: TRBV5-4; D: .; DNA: TGTGCCAGCCGACGGAGGGGAGCCTACGAGCAGTACTTC; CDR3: CASRRRGAYEQYF
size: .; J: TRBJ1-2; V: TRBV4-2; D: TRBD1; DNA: TGTGCCAGCAGCCCAGCGGGCGGGACAGGGATCGGCTACACCTTC; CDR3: CASSPAGGTGIGYTF
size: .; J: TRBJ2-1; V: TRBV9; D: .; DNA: TGTGCCAGCAGCCTCCGGGACCCTAATGAGCAGTTCTTC; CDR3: CASSLRDPNEQFF
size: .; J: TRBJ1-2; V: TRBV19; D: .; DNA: TGTGCCAGTAGTATCCGGCAGGGGTCGAACTATGGCTACACCTTC; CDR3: CASSIRQGSNYGYTF
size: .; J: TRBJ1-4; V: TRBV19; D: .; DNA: TGTGCCAGTAGTATCCCCGGAGGGGCGACTTCTAATGAAAAACTGTTTTTT; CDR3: CASSIPGGATSNEKLFF
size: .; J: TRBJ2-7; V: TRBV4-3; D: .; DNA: TGCGCCAGCAGCCACGACCTCTCCTACGAGCAGTACTTC; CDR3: CASSHDLSYEQYF
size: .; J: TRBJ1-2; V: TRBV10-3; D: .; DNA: TGTGCCATCAGTGAGGAGGGAAGTGGCAACTATGGCTACACCTTC; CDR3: CAISEEGSGNYGYTF
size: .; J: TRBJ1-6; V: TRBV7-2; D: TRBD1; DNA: TGTGCCAGCAGCTTGAGTAACCAGGGGGAATCACCCCTCCACTTT; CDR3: CASSLSNQGESPLHF
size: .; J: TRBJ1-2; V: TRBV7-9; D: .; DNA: TGTGCCAGCAGCCCGACAGGCGTGGACGGCTACACCTTC; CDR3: CASSPTGVDGYTF
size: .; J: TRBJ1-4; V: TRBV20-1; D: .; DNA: TGCAGTGCTAGCACCGGGCCTAAACTGTTTTTT; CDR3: CSASTGPKLFF
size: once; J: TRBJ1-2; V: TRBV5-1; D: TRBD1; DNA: TGCGCCAGCAGCCAACAGGGGTGGGAGGATGGCTACACCTTC; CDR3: CASSQQGWEDGYTF
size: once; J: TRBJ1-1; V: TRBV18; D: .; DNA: TGTGCCAGCTCACCTTCACAGGAGAGCTACCAAGCTTTCTTT; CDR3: CASSPSQESYQAFF
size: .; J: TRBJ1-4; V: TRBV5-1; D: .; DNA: TGCGCCAGCAGCTTGGGTATAGGGACAACAACTAATGAAAAACTGTTTTTT; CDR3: CASSLGIGTTTNEKLFF
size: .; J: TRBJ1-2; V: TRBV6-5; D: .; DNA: TGTGCCAGCAGTTACAGCCCGGAGGGCAGACCGTATGGCTACACCTTC; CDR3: CASSYSPEGRPYGYTF
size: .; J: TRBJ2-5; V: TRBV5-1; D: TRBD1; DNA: TGCGCCAGCAGCTCGGGACAGCAAGGAGAGACCCAGTACTTC; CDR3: CASSSGQQGETQYF
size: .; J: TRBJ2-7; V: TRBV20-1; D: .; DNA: TGCAGTGCTAGTCTTCGGGGAAGTGCCCCCTACGAGCAGTACTTC; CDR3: CSASLRGSAPYEQYF
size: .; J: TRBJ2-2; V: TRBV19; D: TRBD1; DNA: TGTGCCAGTAGGAAGACAGGGGGCAACACCGGGGAGCTGTTTTTT; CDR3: CASRKTGGNTGELFF
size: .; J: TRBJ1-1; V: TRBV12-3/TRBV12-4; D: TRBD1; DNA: TGTGCCAGCAGTCAAGGACAGGGAGATGAAGCTTTCTTT; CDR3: CASSQGQGDEAFF
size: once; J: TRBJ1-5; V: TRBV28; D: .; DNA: TGTGCCAGCAGCTGGACCAGCCACAATCAGCCCCAGCATTTT; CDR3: CASSWTSHNQPQHF
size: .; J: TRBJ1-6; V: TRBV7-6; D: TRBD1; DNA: TGTGCCAGCAGCTTCAGACAGGGAGACAATTCACCCCTCCACTTT; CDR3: CASSFRQGDNSPLHF
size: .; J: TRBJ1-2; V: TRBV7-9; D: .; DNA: TGTGCCAGCAGCTTAAATAGTGAGGGCTATGGCTACACCTTC; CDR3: CASSLNSEGYGYTF
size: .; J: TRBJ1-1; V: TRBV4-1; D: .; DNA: TGCGCCAGCAGCCAATTCATCAGGTCTGAAGCTTTCTTT; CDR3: CASSQFIRSEAFF
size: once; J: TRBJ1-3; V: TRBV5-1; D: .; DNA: TGCGCCAGCAGCTTGACGTTCAGCTCTGGAAACACCATATATTTT; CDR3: CASSLTFSSGNTIYF
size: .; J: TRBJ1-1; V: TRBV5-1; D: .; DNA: TGCGCCAGCAGCTTGGGGGTCAACACTGAAGCTTTCTTT; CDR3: CASSLGVNTEAFF
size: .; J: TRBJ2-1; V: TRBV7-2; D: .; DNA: TGTGCCAGCAGCTTAGCCGGCAGAAATGAGCAGTTCTTC; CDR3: CASSLAGRNEQFF
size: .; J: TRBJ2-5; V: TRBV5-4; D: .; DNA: TGTGCCAGCAGCGCAGTAGCTGGAGGGACCCAGTACTTC; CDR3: CASSAVAGGTQYF
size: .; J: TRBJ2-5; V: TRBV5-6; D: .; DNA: TGTGCCAGCAGCCCAGAGGGCAGATCTGAGACCCAGTACTTC; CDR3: CASSPEGRSETQYF
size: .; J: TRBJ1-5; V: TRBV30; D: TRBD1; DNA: TGTGCCTGGAGTATTAGGACAGGGGGTGAGCCCCAGCATTTT; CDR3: CAWSIRTGGEPQHF
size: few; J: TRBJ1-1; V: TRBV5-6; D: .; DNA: TGTGCCAGCAGCTTGGCTTTGGCTGAAGCTTTCTTT; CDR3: CASSLALAEAFF
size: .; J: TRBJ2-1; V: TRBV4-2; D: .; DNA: TGTGCCAGCAGCCAAGGGGGAGGAGCGAACTCCTACAATGAGCAGTTCTTC; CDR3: CASSQGGGANSYNEQFF
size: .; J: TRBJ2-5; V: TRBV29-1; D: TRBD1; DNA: TGCAGCGTTGAGCCGTGGGACAGGGCCGAAGAGACCCAGTACTTC; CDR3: CSVEPWDRAEETQYF
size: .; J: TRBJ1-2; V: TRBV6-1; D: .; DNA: TGTGCCAGCAGTGAAAGAGCCTGGGAGGTAGGGTATGGCTACACCTTC; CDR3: CASSERAWEVGYGYTF
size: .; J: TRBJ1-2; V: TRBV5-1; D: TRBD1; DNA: TGCGCCAGCAGCCAAGAGACAGGGGGCGGCTACACCTTC; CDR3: CASSQETGGGYTF